A selection of T cell receptor beta chains follows, all from one sample in a study of T cells in Graves' hyperthyroidism and ophthalmopathy. TCRdb reprocessed the multiplex PCR reads via MiXCR and lists one record per CDR3 protein. Found here are 370,000 or so distinct CDR3 sequences, about 13% of them singletons; the top ten hold around 21%. The sequencing input was blood. Receptors originate from a man aged 30-40 years with Graves' hyperthyroidism that later progressed to Graves' ophthalmopathy. The conserved cysteine and the conserved F or W are not part of the CDR3 here.

CDR3	length	V	J
ASSLDDSPSTDTQY	14	TRBV5-1	TRBJ2-3
SARLLAGASFANTGELF	17	TRBV20-1	TRBJ2-2
ASSSGGRGTQY	11	TRBV6-5	TRBJ2-5
ASSVDRTGGNTEAF	14	TRBV9	TRBJ1-1
ASSLGTGLNQPQH	13	TRBV28	TRBJ1-5
ASRPDSHYGYT	11	TRBV5-1	TRBJ1-2
ASSIDRTSNYGYT	13	TRBV7-8	TRBJ1-2
ASSYRPGVVNYGYT	14	TRBV5-6	TRBJ1-2
AISDQGFYGYT	11	TRBV10-3	TRBJ1-2
ASSPTLARRAQY	12	TRBV14	TRBJ2-3
ASSLGQGVSYEQY	13	TRBV5-1	TRBJ2-7
ASSWDRRYNEQF	12	TRBV12-3/TRBV12-4	TRBJ2-1
ASSSGTGPYNEQF	13	TRBV5-1	TRBJ2-1
ASKWTGGRTDTQY	13	TRBV19	TRBJ2-3
ASDPGLGYGYT	11	TRBV12-5	TRBJ1-2
ASSKGTDEKLF	11	TRBV5-5	TRBJ1-4
ASSYLGLSTDTQY	13	TRBV6-5	TRBJ2-3
ASSLGDSSNSPLH	13	TRBV5-1	TRBJ1-6
ASSRDIIREKLF	12	TRBV6-1	TRBJ1-4
ASRQGLRHFEGYT	13	TRBV2	TRBJ1-2
SAETPTYGYT	10	TRBV20-1	TRBJ1-2
ASSEGTEAF	9	TRBV2	TRBJ1-1
SARGRRSLLQETQY	14	TRBV20-1	TRBJ2-5
ASSWDIVGNQPQH	13	TRBV12-3/TRBV12-4	TRBJ1-5
ASSLGTGTGGDGYT	14	TRBV7-9	TRBJ1-2
ASSQVKGYSYEQY	13	TRBV3-1	TRBJ2-7
ASSYPGGNQPQH	12	TRBV6-1	TRBJ1-5
ASSPGQGGTYEQY	13	TRBV28	TRBJ2-7
ASSNPGGLNTEAF	13	TRBV27	TRBJ1-1
SVETGQESGSYEQY	14	TRBV29-1	TRBJ2-7
ASSRTSAGTGELF	13	TRBV2	TRBJ2-2
ASSQRQGFGYEQY	13	TRBV4-1	TRBJ2-7
ASRTLTGGREKLF	13	TRBV27	TRBJ1-4
ASSQGGRREPQH	12	TRBV3-1	TRBJ1-5
ASSAGDEQF	9	TRBV25-1	TRBJ2-1
ASSIRYTSYNEQF	13	TRBV19	TRBJ2-1
ASSYSLNYEQY	11	TRBV6-5	TRBJ2-7
ASSDKTRLAGALQETQY	17	TRBV12-3/TRBV12-4	TRBJ2-5
ASSLETRRDTQY	12	TRBV28	TRBJ2-3
ASSQLAHDPYEQY	13	TRBV4-2	TRBJ2-7
SATPGLAVSYEQY	13	TRBV20-1	TRBJ2-7
ASSQVLSSSYEQY	13	TRBV3-1	TRBJ2-7
ASSLASLYNEQF	12	TRBV11-2	TRBJ2-1
ATQIQDNEKLF	11	TRBV10-3	TRBJ1-4
ASSLANGKMNTEAF	14	TRBV10-2	TRBJ1-1
ASSFSGGDTKAF	12	TRBV7-2	TRBJ1-1